The 9 T cell receptor beta chains reported below all come from one sample, sequenced in a study of blood T cell repertoires in COVID-19. Measured with immunoSEQ multiplex PCR; TCRdb has only the in-frame clones, and not every one. The sample gives 300,000 to 450,000 clones, more than 75% of which show up once; more than 9% is in the top ten. The sample comprised peripheral blood. These receptors were taken from a woman aged 25 to 39 with COVID-19, enrolled during active disease.

This chain connects TRBV27 to TRBJ2-7, with D possibly being TRBD2 (6 bases). This CDR3 comprises 14 residues. V was trimmed by 3 bases and J by 0 bases, leaving 9 bases between them. The germline V gene has CDR1 MNHEY and CDR2 SMNVEV (reference sequence). The CDR3 coding sequence is TGTGCCAGCAGTTTTAGCGGAATCTCCTACGAGCAGTACTTC. It translates to CASSFSGISYEQYF.

The rearrangement links TRBV28 to TRBJ1-4; D is undetermined. This CDR3 is 14 amino acids long. Trimming removed 3 bases from V and 8 bases from J, with 13 bases in between. CDR1 is MDHEN, CDR2 SYDVKM, per germline. CDR3 protein: CASSFEGGSEKLFF. Written as DNA, the CDR3 is TGTGCCAGCAGTTTTGAGGGAGGAAGCGAAAAACTGTTTTTT.

J is TRBJ1-5 and V is TRBV7-9, with a weak D call TRBD1 (5 bases). The CDR3 covers 14 residues. Trimming left V 4 bases short and J 7 bases short, with 14 bases between. CDR1 is SEHNR, CDR2 FQNEAQ, per germline (reference sequence). The CDR3 DNA sequence: TGTGCCAGCAGCTCGACAGCGGGGGGACAGCCCCAGCATTTT. Translating it yields CASSSTAGGQPQHF.

CDR3 DNA sequence: TGTGCCACCAGTGACGTGGACAGGGCCGATGGCTACACCTTC. Translation: CATSDVDRADGYTF. J is TRBJ1-2 and V is TRBV24-1, with 8 bases that match TRBD1. Germline lookup yields CDR1 KGHDR and CDR2 SFDVKD. This CDR3 is 14 amino acids long. V was pared by 4 bases and J by 6 bases, with 6 bases of the junction left unmatched.

This chain connects TRBV6-5 to TRBJ1-1; the match to TRBD1 covers 8 bases. The CDR3 has 14 residues. Germline lookup yields CDR1 MNHEY and CDR2 SVGAGI. Losses at the gene ends were 11 bases for V and 1 base for J; bases not matched to a gene: 9. The CDR3 DNA reads TGTGCCCGTTCACAGGGGGGGAAGAACACTGAAGCTTTCTTT. As protein: CARSQGGKNTEAFF.

The chain uses TRBV2 and TRBJ2-2; D may be TRBD2 (5 bases). CDR1 is SNHLY, CDR2 FYNNEI, per germline. V shed 3 bases and J shed 0 bases, with 8 bases lying between them. This CDR3 has 15 residues. CDR3 coding DNA: TGTGCCAGCAGTGAGAGGGTCACGAACACCGGGGAGCTGTTTTTT. It translates to CASSERVTNTGELFF. The variable domain in full, with the rest retrieved from reference TRBV2 and TRBJ2-2, is EPEVTQTPSHQVTQMGQEVILRCVPISNHLYFYWYRQILGQKVEFLVSFYNNEISEKSEIFDDQFSVERPDGSNFTLKIRSTKLEDSAMYFCASSERVTNTGELFFGEGSRLTVL.

The CDR3 DNA sequence: TGTGCCAGCAGCTTAAATTTGGCGGGGGCGAACACCGGGGAGCTGTTTTTT. Protein sequence: CASSLNLAGANTGELFF. This chain connects TRBV7-3 to TRBJ2-2, with 7 bases lining up with TRBD2. Germline loops: CDR1 SGHTA, CDR2 FQGTGA. The CDR3 loop spans 17 amino acids. J gave up 0 bases and V 1 base, and 5 bases lay outside the gene matches. Full variable domain (remainder filled in from reference TRBV7-3 and TRBJ2-2): GAGVSQTPSNKVTEKGKYVELRCDPISGHTALYWYRQSLGQGPEFLIYFQGTGAADDSGLPNDRFFAVRPEGSVSTLKIQRTERGDSAVYLCASSLNLAGANTGELFFGEGSRLTVL.

V usage is TRBV7-3 and J usage is TRBJ2-1; 7 bases are a match to TRBD2. Trimming cost V 5 bases and J 7 bases; bases outside gene matches: 14. This CDR3 has 16 residues. Germline CDR1 is SGHTA and CDR2 is FQGTGA. The CDR3 bases are TGTGCCAGCAGCCCCGGTGGCGGGAGAGGGAGGAATGAGCAGTTCTTC. Protein: CASSPGGGRGRNEQFF.

This clone was observed a handful of times. The chain joins TRBV4-3 to TRBJ2-7; 7 bases line up with TRBD1. The V and J ends lost 0 bases and 3 bases, in that order; junction bases with no gene match: 8. In germline, CDR1 is LGHNA, CDR2 YSLEER. The CDR3 extends over 16 amino acids. CDR3 coding DNA: TGCGCCAGCAGCCAAGATACAGGGGACCCATACTACGAGCAGTACTTC. Translating it yields CASSQDTGDPYYEQYF.